Below, 2 T cell receptor beta chains from the same sample are listed, as sequenced in a study of CD8+ T cells in alopecia areata. As for treatment: oral pan-JAK inhibitor, 5-10 mg twice daily. As the sequencing template, cDNA was produced by extracting RNA and reverse transcribing it. The repertoire was sequenced with immunoSEQ multiplex PCR; TCRdb's copy has only in-frame clones and lacks some. The data show around 190,000 clones, with approximately 56% seen just once and 0.69% held by the top ten. The sequencing here drew on CD4+ T cells sorted from blood, taken at week 4, from a patient treated with tofacitinib. These receptors were obtained from a human donor with alopecia areata.

This chain links TRBV29-1 with TRBJ2-3; TRBD1 or TRBD2 may be the D gene (5 bases each). The CDR3 runs 13 residues. V was pared by 8 bases and J by 4 bases, with 16 bases between. Germline assignment: CDR1 SQVTM and CDR2 ANQGSEA. DNA of the CDR3: TGCAGCTCAAAAGTTGGGGGTGCAGATACGCAGTATTTT. It codes for CSSKVGGADTQYF.

The chain is built from TRBV29-1 and TRBJ2-7; TRBD1 agrees at 7 bases. The CDR3 is 13 amino acids. The junction had 6 bases not matched to a gene; V was cut back by 5 bases and J by 2 bases. The germline gives CDR1 SQVTM, CDR2 ANQGSEA. The CDR3 loop reads CSVSGTVTYEQYF. CDR3 nucleotides: TGCAGCGTTTCCGGGACAGTGACCTACGAGCAGTACTTC.